A single sample is the source of the 20 T cell receptor beta chains below, sequenced in a study of blood T cell repertoires in COVID-19. Profiled with immunoSEQ multiplex PCR; TCRdb holds only in-frame clones, not every one. The sample shows some 400,000 clones, 85% to 90% of them seen only once. What was sequenced was peripheral blood. The receptors here all came from a human donor in a cohort sampled during active COVID-19.

The V and J genes are TRBV2 and TRBJ1-1; weak D call: TRBD1 (5 bases). The CDR3 has 13 amino acids. Germline CDR1 and CDR2: SNHLY and FYNNEI. Trimming shortened V by 7 bases and J by 6 bases, and 15 bases separated the two germline ends. The CDR3 loop reads CASTMTVGPEAFF. The CDR3, as DNA: TGTGCCAGCACTATGACAGTAGGTCCTGAAGCTTTCTTT. Filled out from reference TRBV2 and TRBJ1-1, the complete variable domain reads EPEVTQTPSHQVTQMGQEVILRCVPISNHLYFYWYRQILGQKVEFLVSFYNNEISEKSEIFDDQFSVERPDGSNFTLKIRSTKLEDSAMYFCASTMTVGPEAFFGQGTRLTVV.

The chain links TRBV6-2 or TRBV6-3 to TRBJ1-2; D is unresolved. The V gene's germline CDR1 is MNHEY and CDR2 SVGEGT. The CDR3 is 10 amino acids. The germline V and J ends were trimmed by 5 bases and 6 bases, with 4 bases remaining between them. The DNA for the CDR3 is TGTGCCAGCAGTGACAATGGCTACACCTTC. This gives the protein CASSDNGYTF.

The gene calls are TRBV6-5 and TRBJ1-3; 7 bases align to TRBD1. The germline CDR1 and CDR2 sequences are MNHEY and SVGAGI. CDR3 length equals 15 residues. V was clipped by 1 base and J by 2 bases; unmatched bases: 2. The CDR3 protein is CASSYLDRPGNTIYF. In DNA form, the CDR3 reads TGTGCCAGCAGTTACTTGGACAGGCCTGGAAACACCATATATTTT.

V usage is TRBV2 and J usage is TRBJ1-5; D perhaps matches TRBD1 (5 bases). V lost 4 bases, J lost 0 bases, and 10 bases lay in between. This CDR3 spans 15 amino acids. Germline V gene lookup returns CDR1 SNHLY and CDR2 FYNNEI. The CDR3 sequence: CASSAETASNQPQHF. CDR3 nucleotides: TGTGCCAGCAGTGCCGAGACAGCTAGCAATCAGCCCCAGCATTTT.

The chain is built from TRBV30 and TRBJ2-5; 10 bases align to TRBD2. Germline V gene data show CDR1 as GTSNPN and CDR2 as SVGIG (reference sequence). The CDR3 has 16 amino acids. V was pared by 8 bases and J by 0 bases, with 12 bases of the junction left unmatched. The CDR3 loop is CAMRRAGGPNQETQYF. CDR3 DNA: TGTGCCATGAGACGAGCGGGAGGGCCTAACCAAGAGACCCAGTACTTC.

In DNA, the CDR3 is TGTGCCAGCAGCTTAGCCCCCAGTATCGAGCAGTACTTC. This gives the protein CASSLAPSIEQYF. The chain links TRBV7-8 to TRBJ2-7; no definite D call. This CDR3 has 13 residues. The V and J ends lost 0 bases and 6 bases respectively, with 9 bases between them. Germline V gene lookup returns CDR1 SGHVS and CDR2 FQNEAQ. The whole variable domain, filled in from reference TRBV7-8 and TRBJ2-7, reads GAGVSQSPRYKVAKRGQDVALRCDPISGHVSLFWYQQALGQGPEFLTYFQNEAQLDKSGLPSDRFFAERPEGSVSTLKIQRTQQEDSAVYLCASSLAPSIEQYFGPGTRLTVT.

V is TRBV27 and J is TRBJ2-2, with D unclear. CDR3 length: 12 amino acids. Germline V gives CDR1 MNHEY, CDR2 SMNVEV (reference sequence). V was shortened by 5 bases and J by 2 bases, with 3 bases between the two germline ends. The CDR3: CASSLNTGELFF. The CDR3 region has the DNA TGTGCCAGCAGTCTAAACACCGGGGAGCTGTTTTTT.

The chain uses TRBV30 and TRBJ1-5; 9 positions match TRBD1. The CDR3 runs to 13 residues. Per germline, CDR1 GTSNPN and CDR2 SVGIG (reference sequence). V shed 0 bases, J shed 7 bases, and the junction held 1 base outside the gene matches. The CDR3 sequence: CAWSVTGGQPQHF. The DNA for the CDR3 is TGTGCCTGGAGTGTCACAGGGGGCCAGCCCCAGCATTTT.

The J gene is TRBJ1-2, the V gene TRBV6-5, with D unresolved. This CDR3 spans 13 amino acids. Germline V CDR1 and CDR2: MNHEY, SVGAGI. Trimming removed 7 bases at V and 2 bases at J, with 11 bases between. DNA for the CDR3: TGTGCCAGCATCCTTGCAGCGAACTATGGCTACACCTTC. This gives the protein CASILAANYGYTF.

The J gene is TRBJ2-1, the V gene TRBV6-2 or TRBV6-3; a possible D gene is TRBD1 (5 bases). The CDR3 runs 14 residues. Trimming pared 3 bases from V and 6 bases from J, leaving 12 bases between. CDR1 and CDR2 from the germline V gene are MNHEY and SVGEGT. In DNA form, the CDR3 reads TGTGCCAGCAGTTATCAGGGTAGGGGCAATGAGCAGTTCTTC. Protein: CASSYQGRGNEQFF.

The chain has TRBV7-2 and TRBJ1-2; D is unresolved. The CDR3 extends over 14 amino acids. Trimming cost V 5 bases and J 4 bases, with 14 bases left between them. The germline CDR1 and CDR2 sequences are SGHTA and FQGNSA. CDR3 nucleotides: TGTGCCAGCAGCATATCATCAGAAGTCTATGGCTACACCTTC. Translating gives CASSISSEVYGYTF.

This chain links TRBV11-2 with TRBJ2-7; TRBD2 agrees at 7 bases. Germline lookup yields CDR1 SGHAT and CDR2 FQNNGV. Germline trimming cut 5 bases from V and 1 base from J; bases unmatched to any gene: 5. This CDR3 region has 14 residues. CDR3 loop: CASSPQGLSYEQYF. The DNA of the CDR3 is TGTGCCAGCAGCCCCCAGGGACTATCCTACGAGCAGTACTTC.

The gene calls are TRBV7-2 and TRBJ1-1; no clear D gene. From germline, CDR1 is SGHTA and CDR2 FQGNSA. This CDR3 contains 15 residues. The germline V and J ends were trimmed by 0 bases and 4 bases, with 12 bases remaining between them. In DNA form, the CDR3 reads TGTGCCAGCAGCTTAGCTGCGGGGTCGGGCACTGAAGCTTTCTTT. Amino acid sequence: CASSLAAGSGTEAFF.

The chain couples TRBV3-1 (or the pseudogene TRBV3-2) to TRBJ1-1, with D maybe TRBD1 (5 bases). The CDR3 has 17 residues. The V end was cut by 0 bases, the J end by 1 base, with 15 bases between. CDR1 and CDR2 (germline): LGHDT, YNNKEL (reference sequence). This CDR3 reads CASSQDPGRVGNTEAFF. In nucleotides, the CDR3 is TGTGCCAGCAGCCAAGATCCGGGCAGGGTGGGGAACACTGAAGCTTTCTTT.

The chain joins TRBV7-9 to TRBJ2-3, with 11 bases aligning to TRBD2. With 6 bases clipped from V and 3 bases from J, the junction kept 2 bases outside the gene matches. Germline-derived CDR1 and CDR2 are SEHNR and FQNEAQ (reference sequence). The CDR3 runs 14 residues. CDR3 sequence (DNA): TGTGCCAGCAGAACTAGCGGGGGTACAGATACGCAGTATTTT. It is translated as CASRTSGGTDTQYF.

The chain carries TRBV28 and TRBJ2-7; the match to TRBD2 covers 9 bases. After removal of 1 base from V and 4 bases from J, the junction contained 5 bases not matched to a gene. This CDR3 is 15 amino acids long. Per the germline V gene, CDR1 is MDHEN and CDR2 is SYDVKM. In DNA, the CDR3 is TGTGCCAGCAGTTTATCGGGAGCGGGGGGATACGAGCAGTACTTC. It translates to CASSLSGAGGYEQYF.

V gene TRBV6-5 combines with J gene TRBJ2-1; 7 positions agree with TRBD1. The germline gives CDR1 MNHEY, CDR2 SVGAGI. CDR3 size: 14 residues. The J segment lost 8 bases and the V segment lost 5 bases, leaving 9 bases of the junction unmatched. The chain's CDR3 is CASSTPDRRYEQFF. CDR3 coding DNA: TGTGCCAGCAGTACCCCGGACAGGCGGTATGAGCAGTTCTTC.

The rearrangement uses TRBV5-6 and TRBJ2-5, with 7 bases lining up with TRBD2. The germline gives CDR1 SGHDT, CDR2 YYEEEE. V lost 4 bases to trimming and J lost 0 bases; unmatched junction nucleotides: 0. The CDR3 totals 13 residues. CDR3 nucleotides: TGTGCCAGCAGCCTAGCGGACCAAGAGACCCAGTACTTC. Amino acids: CASSLADQETQYF.

This clone appeared a few times. V and J are TRBV24-1 and TRBJ1-2; D unclear. CDR1 is KGHDR, CDR2 SFDVKD, per germline. The length of the CDR3 is 13 residues. With 7 bases removed from V and 8 bases from J, the gap between germline ends came to 16 bases. As DNA, the CDR3 is TGTGCCACCAGAACATCAGCGGAGGGAGGCTACACCTTC. Protein product: CATRTSAEGGYTF.

This rearrangement joins TRBV11-2 to TRBJ2-1; D may be TRBD2 (6 bases). In germline, CDR1 is SGHAT, CDR2 FQNNGV. The CDR3 extends over 15 amino acids. The germline V and J ends were trimmed by 3 bases and 3 bases, with 12 bases remaining between them. CDR3 sequence reads: CASSFLSGLYNEQFF. In DNA, the CDR3 is TGTGCCAGCAGCTTTCTTAGCGGTCTCTACAATGAGCAGTTCTTC. The full variable domain, completed using reference TRBV11-2 and TRBJ2-1, is EAGVAQSPRYKIIEKRQSVAFWCNPISGHATLYWYQQILGQGPKLLIQFQNNGVVDDSQLPKDRFSAERLKGVDSTLKIQPAKLEDSAVYLCASSFLSGLYNEQFFGPGTRLTVL.